The 25 T cell receptor beta chains below were found in one sample sequenced in a study of blood T cell repertoires in COVID-19 (dated by TCRdb to the early 2020s). The library was produced with the immunoSEQ multiplex PCR assay. In its TCRdb copy, this immuneACCESS table keeps in-frame sequences only and misses some clones. Where compared with another copy, unresolved V genes explain less than half of these, and the others have no known cause. A total of about 90,000 clones appear in this sample, more than 65% of them only once. The top ten hold approximately 6.8% of the sample. Sequencing was done on a sample of peripheral blood. These receptors were obtained from a man between 60 and 75 years old with acute or convalescent COVID-19.

The rearrangement joins TRBV30 to TRBJ1-2; D remains unclear. Germline V CDR1 and CDR2: GTSNPN, SVGIG (reference sequence). The V and J ends lost 2 bases and 3 bases respectively, with 7 bases between them. The CDR3 totals 12 residues. The CDR3 DNA reads as TGTGCCTGGAGTAACGGAGACTATGGCTACACCTTC. This sequence encodes CAWSNGDYGYTF.

The chain recombines TRBV19 with TRBJ1-2; D is unresolved. V was shortened by 9 bases and J by 8 bases, with 16 bases between the two germline ends. This CDR3 comprises 12 residues. Germline V gives CDR1 LNHDA, CDR2 SQIVND (reference sequence). In nucleotides, the CDR3 is TGTGCCAGCTTATCGGGAGGACGCGGCTACACCTTC. Protein: CASLSGGRGYTF.

The genes are TRBV10-3 and TRBJ2-7; 7 positions match TRBD2. CDR1 is ENHRY and CDR2 is SYGVKD in the germline V gene. V gave up 7 bases and J gave up 2 bases; unmatched junction bases: 11. CDR3 length: 15 amino acids. CDR3: CAITGGSSATYEQYF. Written as DNA, the CDR3 is TGTGCCATCACCGGCGGGAGTAGCGCGACCTACGAGCAGTACTTC.

This chain uses TRBV12-5 with TRBJ2-3; 8 nucleotides line up with TRBD1. The CDR3 covers 16 residues. The trim removed 6 bases at V and 2 bases at J, leaving 10 bases unmatched. Germline values: CDR1 LGHNT, CDR2 FRNRAP. CDR3 loop: CASGTTGELLTDTQYF. DNA of the CDR3: TGTGCTAGTGGAACGACAGGGGAGCTTCTCACAGATACGCAGTATTTT.

The chain employs TRBV11-3 and TRBJ1-1; D uncertain. V was shortened by 5 bases and J by 5 bases, with 12 bases between the two germline ends. Germline loops: CDR1 SGHNT, CDR2 YENEEA. CDR3 length equals 13 residues. The CDR3 DNA reads TGTGCCAGCAGCACTAGCGCCCGAACTGAAGCTTTCTTT. Residues: CASSTSARTEAFF.

This clone was seen a few times. This chain uses TRBV6-5 with TRBJ1-5; no firm D call. The CDR3 length is 14 residues. V was cut by 4 bases and J by 0 bases, with 7 bases left in between. Per germline, CDR1 MNHEY and CDR2 SVGAGI. Here the CDR3 DNA reads TGTGCCAGCAGTTCTTTCCTTAGCAATCAGCCCCAGCATTTT. Amino acid sequence: CASSSFLSNQPQHF.

The rearrangement uses TRBV11-2 and TRBJ2-7, with D unresolved. Germline CDR1 is SGHAT and CDR2 is FQNNGV. Trimming removed 1 base at V and 3 bases at J, with 19 bases between. This CDR3 contains 17 residues. The CDR3 here is CASSLVKRKESNYEQYF. In DNA, the CDR3 is TGTGCCAGCAGCTTAGTCAAACGAAAAGAGAGCAACTACGAGCAGTACTTC.

The chain couples TRBV11-2 to TRBJ1-2; TRBD1 might be the D (6 bases). V was shortened by 5 bases and J by 4 bases, with 11 bases between the two germline ends. CDR3 size: 13 residues. Germline V lookup: CDR1 SGHAT, CDR2 FQNNGV. The CDR3 region is CASSRQEPYGYTF. The CDR3, as DNA: TGTGCCAGCAGCCGACAGGAGCCCTATGGCTACACCTTC.

The table lists this clone with a count of one. This chain connects TRBV10-1 to TRBJ1-6; D remains unclear. This CDR3 is 14 amino acids long. V lost 3 bases to trimming and J lost 9 bases, with 12 bases between them. CDR1 WNHNN and CDR2 SYGVQD come from the germline V gene (reference sequence). Written as DNA, the CDR3 is TGCGCCAGCAGTGAAACGGTGGCAGGTTCACCCCTCCACTTT. This encodes CASSETVAGSPLHF.

V and J are TRBV18 and TRBJ1-4, with D possibly TRBD1 on 5 matching bases. The CDR3 is 15 amino acids. Germline CDR1 KGHSH, CDR2 LQKENI. Trimming left V 0 bases short and J 7 bases short, with 12 bases between. In DNA form, the CDR3 reads TGTGCCAGCTCACCACCAGGGGCAGGGCGTGAAAAACTGTTTTTT. It codes for CASSPPGAGREKLFF.

This clone has just one count. Here the CDR3 reads CASSSGQGVYEQYF. The CDR3, as DNA: TGTGCCAGCAGCTCGGGACAGGGAGTCTACGAGCAGTACTTC. The chain carries TRBV7-9 and TRBJ2-7; 9 nucleotides line up with TRBD1. From germline, CDR1 is SEHNR and CDR2 FQNEAQ (reference sequence). The ends lost 4 bases at V and 3 bases at J; junction bases unmatched: 4. The CDR3 sequence is 14 residues long. Full variable domain (remainder filled in from reference TRBV7-9 and TRBJ2-7): DTGVSQNPRHKITKRGQNVTFRCDPISEHNRLYWYRQTLGQGPEFLTYFQNEAQLEKSRLLSDRFSAERPKGSFSTLEIQRTEQGDSAMYLCASSSGQGVYEQYFGPGTRLTVT.

The chain carries TRBV2 and TRBJ2-7; 9 bases agree with TRBD2. CDR1 is SNHLY and CDR2 is FYNNEI in the germline V gene. Trimming cost V 8 bases and J 7 bases; bases outside gene matches: 9. The CDR3 is 13 amino acids. CDR3 protein: CASGLAGTGEQYF. The DNA for the CDR3 is TGTGCCAGCGGGCTAGCGGGGACGGGGGAGCAGTACTTC.

The CDR3 bases are TGCGCCAGCAGCTTGGCCTGGGGACACCCTAACTATGGCTACACCTTC. This translates into CASSLAWGHPNYGYTF. The V and J genes are TRBV5-1 and TRBJ1-2; a weak D match, TRBD1 (6 bases). The CDR3 runs 16 residues. Trimming took off 0 bases at V and 0 bases at J, with 12 bases between the two ends. The germline V gene encodes CDR1 SGHRS and CDR2 YFSETQ. Drawing the rest from reference TRBV5-1 and TRBJ1-2, the complete variable domain is KAGVTQTPRYLIKTRGQQVTLSCSPISGHRSVSWYQQTPGQGLQFLFEYFSETQRNKGNFPGRFSGRQFSNSRSEMNVSTLELGDSALYLCASSLAWGHPNYGYTFGSGTRLTVV.

The chain employs TRBV6-5 and TRBJ1-2, with a tentative D call TRBD1 (5 bases). Germline V gives CDR1 MNHEY, CDR2 SVGAGI. Trimming removed 0 bases from V and 2 bases from J, with 7 bases in between. This CDR3 region has 14 residues. The CDR3, as DNA: TGTGCCAGCAGTTACTCAGCAGGGAACTATGGCTACACCTTC. This translates into CASSYSAGNYGYTF.

CDR3 amino acids: CASSVAGRPTF. CDR3 coding DNA: TGTGCCAGCAGCGTAGCGGGAAGACCGACCTTC. The V gene is TRBV9, the J gene TRBJ1-2; the D is unclear. V lost 0 bases to trimming and J lost 14 bases, with 11 bases between them. Germline V gene data show CDR1 as SGDLS and CDR2 as YYNGEE. The CDR3 length is 11 residues.

The V call is TRBV5-1, the J call TRBJ2-7, with D perhaps TRBD2 (5 bases). The CDR3 totals 15 residues. V gave up 1 base and J gave up 0 bases, with 11 bases separating them. Germline V gene data show CDR1 as SGHRS and CDR2 as YFSETQ. CDR3 nucleotides: TGCGCCAGCAGCTTGAGACCGGGGTCCTCCTACGAGCAGTACTTC. Its translation: CASSLRPGSSYEQYF. The full variable domain, completed using reference TRBV5-1 and TRBJ2-7, is KAGVTQTPRYLIKTRGQQVTLSCSPISGHRSVSWYQQTPGQGLQFLFEYFSETQRNKGNFPGRFSGRQFSNSRSEMNVSTLELGDSALYLCASSLRPGSSYEQYFGPGTRLTVT.

V and J are TRBV2 and TRBJ2-1; 7 positions match TRBD2. Germline V gene data show CDR1 as SNHLY and CDR2 as FYNNEI. After removal of 0 bases from V and 6 bases from J, the junction contained 11 bases not matched to a gene. This CDR3 has 17 amino acids. CDR3 residues: CASSEARLGAGFNEQFF. CDR3 nucleotides: TGTGCCAGCAGTGAAGCGCGGTTGGGAGCGGGGTTCAATGAGCAGTTCTTC.

This chain joins TRBV5-1 and TRBJ1-4, with a possible D match to TRBD1 (5 bases). There are 17 residues in the CDR3. The germline gives CDR1 SGHRS, CDR2 YFSETQ. V lost 4 bases and J lost 3, with 19 bases in between. The CDR3 loop reads CASSETQGTWSNEKLFF. In DNA, the CDR3 is TGCGCCAGCAGCGAGACTCAGGGAACATGGTCTAATGAAAAACTGTTTTTT.

This sequence joins TRBV19 and TRBJ1-5; 9 nucleotides agree with TRBD1. The CDR3 is made up of 13 amino acids. Germline CDR1 is LNHDA and CDR2 is SQIVND (reference sequence). J lost 3 bases, V lost 11 bases, and 5 bases had no gene match. The CDR3 spells CAAGTGNNQPQHF. CDR3 DNA: TGTGCCGCGGGGACAGGGAACAATCAGCCCCAGCATTTT.

This chain joins TRBV30 and TRBJ1-2; 7 nucleotides agree with TRBD1. The J segment lost 7 bases and the V segment lost 5 bases, leaving 7 bases of the junction unmatched. Germline V gene data show CDR1 as GTSNPN and CDR2 as SVGIG (reference sequence). The CDR3 consists of 12 residues. In nucleotides, the CDR3 is TGTGCCTGGGCTCATCCAGGGGGTGGCTACACCTTC. Its translation: CAWAHPGGGYTF.

A single count supports this clone. The chain joins TRBV19 to TRBJ1-4; D may be TRBD1 (6 bases). V dropped 7 bases and J dropped 6 bases, with 18 bases sitting between them. CDR3 length: 15 amino acids. CDR1 is LNHDA and CDR2 is SQIVND in the germline V gene (reference sequence). The CDR3 nucleotides read TGTGCCAGTAAGGTCGTGGAGGCAGGGGATGAAAAACTGTTTTTT. It translates to CASKVVEAGDEKLFF.

Written as DNA, the CDR3 is TGTGCCAGCAGTTTTCAGGGGGGCATGAACACTGAAGCTTTCTTT. Translating gives CASSFQGGMNTEAFF. This rearrangement joins TRBV27 to TRBJ1-1; 7 bases are a match to TRBD1. The CDR3 is 15 amino acids. CDR1 is MNHEY and CDR2 is SMNVEV in the germline V gene (reference sequence). With 3 bases clipped from V and 0 bases from J, the junction kept 4 bases outside the gene matches.

The chain employs TRBV27 and TRBJ2-5; 11 positions match TRBD1. Trimming cost V 7 bases and J 4 bases; bases outside gene matches: 11. From germline, CDR1 is MNHEY and CDR2 SMNVEV (reference sequence). The CDR3 covers 16 residues. The CDR3 region is CASTLTRDRGGETQYF. As DNA, the CDR3 is TGTGCCAGCACCCTTACCCGGGACAGGGGGGGAGAGACCCAGTACTTC.

The chain employs TRBV19 and TRBJ1-1, with 9 bases fitting TRBD1. The junction had 4 bases not matched to a gene; V was cut back by 7 bases and J by 1 base. CDR3 size: 14 residues. Germline CDR1 is LNHDA and CDR2 is SQIVND (reference sequence). CDR3 DNA: TGTGCCAGTATTGCGGACAGGGGGAACACTGAAGCTTTCTTT. It encodes CASIADRGNTEAFF.

The chain carries TRBV5-1 and TRBJ2-2; a possible D gene is TRBD2 (6 bases). Trimming left V 2 bases short and J 5 bases short, with 13 bases between. Germline V gives CDR1 SGHRS, CDR2 YFSETQ. CDR3 length equals 15 residues. CDR3 sequence reads: CASSFSRGRTGELFF. CDR3 nucleotide sequence: TGCGCCAGCAGCTTTTCGCGGGGCCGGACCGGGGAGCTGTTTTTT.